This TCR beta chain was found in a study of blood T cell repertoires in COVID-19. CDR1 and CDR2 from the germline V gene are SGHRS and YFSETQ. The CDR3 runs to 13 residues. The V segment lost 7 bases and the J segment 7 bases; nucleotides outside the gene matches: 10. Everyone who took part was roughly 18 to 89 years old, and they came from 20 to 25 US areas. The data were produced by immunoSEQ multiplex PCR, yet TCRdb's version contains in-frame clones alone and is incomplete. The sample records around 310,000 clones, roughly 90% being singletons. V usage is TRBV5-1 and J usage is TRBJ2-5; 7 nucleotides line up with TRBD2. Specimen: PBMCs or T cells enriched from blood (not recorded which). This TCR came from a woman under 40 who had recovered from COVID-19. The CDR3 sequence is CASARTSLGTQYF. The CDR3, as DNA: TGCGCCAGCGCTCGGACTAGTTTGGGGACCCAGTACTTC.